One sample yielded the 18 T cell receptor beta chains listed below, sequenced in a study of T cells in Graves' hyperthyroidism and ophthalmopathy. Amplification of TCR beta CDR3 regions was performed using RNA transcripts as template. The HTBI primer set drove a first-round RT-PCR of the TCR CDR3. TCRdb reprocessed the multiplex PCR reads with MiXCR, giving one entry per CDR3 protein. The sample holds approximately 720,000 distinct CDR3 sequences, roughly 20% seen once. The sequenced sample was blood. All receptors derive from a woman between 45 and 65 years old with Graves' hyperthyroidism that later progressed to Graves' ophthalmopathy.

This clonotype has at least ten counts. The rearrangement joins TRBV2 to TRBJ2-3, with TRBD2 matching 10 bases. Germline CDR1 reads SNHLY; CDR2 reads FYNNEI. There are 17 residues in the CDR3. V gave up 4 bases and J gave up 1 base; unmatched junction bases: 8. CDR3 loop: CASSVFLAGGGTDTQYF. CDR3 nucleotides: TGTGCCAGCAGTGTCTTCTTAGCGGGGGGTGGCACAGATACGCAGTATTTT.

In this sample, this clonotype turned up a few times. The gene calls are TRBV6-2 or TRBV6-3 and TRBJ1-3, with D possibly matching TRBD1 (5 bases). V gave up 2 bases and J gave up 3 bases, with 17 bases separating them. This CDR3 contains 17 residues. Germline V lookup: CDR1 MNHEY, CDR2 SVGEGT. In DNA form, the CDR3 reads TGTGCCAGCAGTTACACGACCGGTACAGGCTTTGGAAACACCATATATTTT. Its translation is CASSYTTGTGFGNTIYF.

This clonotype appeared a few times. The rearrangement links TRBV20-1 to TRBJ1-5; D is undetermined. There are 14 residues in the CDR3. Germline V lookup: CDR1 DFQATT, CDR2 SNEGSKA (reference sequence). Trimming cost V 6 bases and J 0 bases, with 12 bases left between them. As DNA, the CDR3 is TGCAGTGCCCTGTGGGCACGTAGCAATCAGCCCCAGCATTTT. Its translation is CSALWARSNQPQHF.

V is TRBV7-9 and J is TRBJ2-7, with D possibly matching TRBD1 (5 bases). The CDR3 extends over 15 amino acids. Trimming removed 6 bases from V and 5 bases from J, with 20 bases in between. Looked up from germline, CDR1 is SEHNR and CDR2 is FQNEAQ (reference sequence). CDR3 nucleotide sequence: TGTGCCAGCAGTCCAACGGGTCAGGGTCGGCACGAGCAGTACTTC. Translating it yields CASSPTGQGRHEQYF.

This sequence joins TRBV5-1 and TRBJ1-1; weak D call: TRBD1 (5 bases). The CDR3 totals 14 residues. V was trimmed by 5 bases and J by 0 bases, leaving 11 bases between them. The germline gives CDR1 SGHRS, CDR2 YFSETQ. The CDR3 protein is CASSPRTMNTEAFF. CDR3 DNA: TGCGCCAGCAGTCCCAGGACAATGAACACTGAAGCTTTCTTT.

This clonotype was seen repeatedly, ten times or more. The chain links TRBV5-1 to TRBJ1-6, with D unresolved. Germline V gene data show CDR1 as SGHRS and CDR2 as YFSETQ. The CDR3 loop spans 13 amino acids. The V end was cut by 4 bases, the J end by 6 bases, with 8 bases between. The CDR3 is CASSPGGNSPLHF. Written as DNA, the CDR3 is TGCGCCAGCAGCCCGGGCGGTAATTCACCCCTCCACTTT.

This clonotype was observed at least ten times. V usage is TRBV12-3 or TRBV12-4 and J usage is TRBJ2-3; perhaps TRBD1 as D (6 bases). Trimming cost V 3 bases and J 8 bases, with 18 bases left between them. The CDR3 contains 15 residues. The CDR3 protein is CASSFGTPAHGTQYF. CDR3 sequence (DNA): TGTGCCAGCAGTTTCGGGACACCGGCGCATGGTACGCAGTATTTT.

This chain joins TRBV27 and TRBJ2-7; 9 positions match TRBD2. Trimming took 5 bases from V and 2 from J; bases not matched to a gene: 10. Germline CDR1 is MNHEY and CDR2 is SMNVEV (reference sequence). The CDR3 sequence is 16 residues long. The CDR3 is CASSPKGSGGTYEQYF. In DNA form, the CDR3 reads TGTGCCAGCAGTCCCAAAGGTAGCGGGGGCACCTACGAGCAGTACTTC.

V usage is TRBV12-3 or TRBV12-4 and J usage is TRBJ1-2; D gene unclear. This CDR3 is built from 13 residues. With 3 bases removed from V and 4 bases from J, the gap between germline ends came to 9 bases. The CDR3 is CASSLRQAYGYTF. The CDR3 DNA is TGTGCCAGCAGTTTGAGGCAGGCCTATGGCTACACCTTC.

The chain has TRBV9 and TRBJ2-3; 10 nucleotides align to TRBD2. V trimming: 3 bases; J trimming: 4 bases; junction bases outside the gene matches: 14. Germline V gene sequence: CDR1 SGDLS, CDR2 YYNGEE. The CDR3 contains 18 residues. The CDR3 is CASSAGLGSGGAADTQYF. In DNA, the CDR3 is TGTGCCAGCAGCGCGGGCCTTGGGAGCGGGGGGGCGGCAGATACGCAGTATTTT.

CDR3 sequence (DNA): TGTGCCAGCAGAAGTACAGGGGCGGTTAATGAAAAACTGTTTTTT. Its translation: CASRSTGAVNEKLFF. The chain recombines TRBV2 with TRBJ1-4, with 7 nucleotides matching TRBD1. Unmatched junction bases numbered 8, after V lost 6 bases and J lost 4 bases. This CDR3 has 15 residues. Germline V gives CDR1 SNHLY, CDR2 FYNNEI.

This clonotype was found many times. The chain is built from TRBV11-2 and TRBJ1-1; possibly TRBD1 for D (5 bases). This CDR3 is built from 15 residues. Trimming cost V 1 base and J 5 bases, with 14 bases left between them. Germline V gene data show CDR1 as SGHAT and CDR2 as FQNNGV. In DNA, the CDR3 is TGTGCCAGCAGCTTAGGGCGGGGGTTAAGAACTGAAGCTTTCTTT. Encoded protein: CASSLGRGLRTEAFF. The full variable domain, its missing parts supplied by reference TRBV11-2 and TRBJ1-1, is EAGVAQSPRYKIIEKRQSVAFWCNPISGHATLYWYQQILGQGPKLLIQFQNNGVVDDSQLPKDRFSAERLKGVDSTLKIQPAKLEDSAVYLCASSLGRGLRTEAFFGQGTRLTVV.

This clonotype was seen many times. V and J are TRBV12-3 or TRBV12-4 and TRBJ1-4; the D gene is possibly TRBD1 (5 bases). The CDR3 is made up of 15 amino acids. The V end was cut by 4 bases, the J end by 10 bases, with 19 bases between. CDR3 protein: CASSSTGRGVGKLFF. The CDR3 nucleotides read TGTGCCAGCAGTTCCACGGGACGCGGCGTTGGAAAACTGTTTTTT.

As DNA, the CDR3 is TGTGCCAGCAGCGCCCCTGGAGCGAACACCGGGGAGCTGTTTTTT. It translates to CASSAPGANTGELFF. This chain connects TRBV7-6 to TRBJ2-2; no firm D call. The germline V gene has CDR1 SGHVS and CDR2 FNYEAQ. The CDR3 has 15 amino acids. V lost 5 bases and J 0 bases, leaving 10 bases between the germline ends.

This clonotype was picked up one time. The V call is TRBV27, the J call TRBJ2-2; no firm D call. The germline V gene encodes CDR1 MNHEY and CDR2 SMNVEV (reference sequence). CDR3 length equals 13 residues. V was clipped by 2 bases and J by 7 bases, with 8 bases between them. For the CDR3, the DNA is TGTGCCAGCAGTTTAATGGGTAACGGGGAGCTGTTTTTT. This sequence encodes CASSLMGNGELFF.

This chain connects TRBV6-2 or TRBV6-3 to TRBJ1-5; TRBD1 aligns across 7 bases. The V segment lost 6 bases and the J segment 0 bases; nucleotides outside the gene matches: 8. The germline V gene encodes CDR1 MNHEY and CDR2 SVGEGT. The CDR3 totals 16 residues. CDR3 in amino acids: CASRDPTGNSNQPQHF. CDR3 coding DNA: TGTGCCAGCAGGGACCCGACAGGGAATAGCAATCAGCCCCAGCATTTT.

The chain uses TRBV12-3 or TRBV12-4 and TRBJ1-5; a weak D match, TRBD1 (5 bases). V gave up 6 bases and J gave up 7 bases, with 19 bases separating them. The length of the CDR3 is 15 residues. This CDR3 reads CASSPYRDGEQPQHF. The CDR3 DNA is TGTGCCAGCAGCCCTTACCGGGACGGGGAACAGCCCCAGCATTTT.

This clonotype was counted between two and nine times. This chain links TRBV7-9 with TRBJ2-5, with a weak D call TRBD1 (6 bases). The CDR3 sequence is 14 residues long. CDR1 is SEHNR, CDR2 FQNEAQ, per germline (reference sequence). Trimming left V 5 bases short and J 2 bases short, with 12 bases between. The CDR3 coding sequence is TGTGCCAGCAGCGTGGAGGACAGTCAAGAGACCCAGTACTTC. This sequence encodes CASSVEDSQETQYF.